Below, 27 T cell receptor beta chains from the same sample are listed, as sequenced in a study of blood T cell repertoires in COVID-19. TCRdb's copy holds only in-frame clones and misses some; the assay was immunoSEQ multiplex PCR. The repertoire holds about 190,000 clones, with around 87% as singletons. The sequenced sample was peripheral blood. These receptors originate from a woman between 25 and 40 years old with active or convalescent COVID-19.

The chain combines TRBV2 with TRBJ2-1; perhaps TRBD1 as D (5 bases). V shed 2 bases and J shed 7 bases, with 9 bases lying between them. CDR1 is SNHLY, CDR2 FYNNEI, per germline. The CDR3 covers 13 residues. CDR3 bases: TGTGCCAGCAGTGAATATAGGGGTAATGAGCAGTTCTTC. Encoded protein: CASSEYRGNEQFF.

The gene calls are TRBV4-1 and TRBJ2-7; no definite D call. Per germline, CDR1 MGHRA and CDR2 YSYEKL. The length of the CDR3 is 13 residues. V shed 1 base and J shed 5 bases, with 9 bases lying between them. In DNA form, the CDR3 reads TGCGCCAGCAGCCAAGGAACCCCTAACGAGCAGTACTTC. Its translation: CASSQGTPNEQYF.

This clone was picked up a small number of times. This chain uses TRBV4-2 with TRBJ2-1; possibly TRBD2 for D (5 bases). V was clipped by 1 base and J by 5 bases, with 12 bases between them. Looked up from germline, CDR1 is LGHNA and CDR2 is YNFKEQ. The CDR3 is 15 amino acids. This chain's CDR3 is CASSQVGVGDNEQFF. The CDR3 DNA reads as TGTGCCAGCAGCCAAGTCGGGGTAGGAGACAATGAGCAGTTCTTC.

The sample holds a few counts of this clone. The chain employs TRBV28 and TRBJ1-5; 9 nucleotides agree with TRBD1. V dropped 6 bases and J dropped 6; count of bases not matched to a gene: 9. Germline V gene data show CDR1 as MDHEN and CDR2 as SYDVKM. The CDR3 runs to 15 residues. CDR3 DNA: TGTGCCAGCAGCACCCCGGGACAGGGCTTTCAGCCCCAGCATTTT. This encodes CASSTPGQGFQPQHF.

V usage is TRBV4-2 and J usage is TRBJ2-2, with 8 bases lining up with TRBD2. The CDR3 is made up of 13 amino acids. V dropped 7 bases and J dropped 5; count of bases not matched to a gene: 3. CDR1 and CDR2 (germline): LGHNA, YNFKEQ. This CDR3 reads CASNGGRTGELFF. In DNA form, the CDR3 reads TGTGCCAGCAATGGCGGGAGGACCGGGGAGCTGTTTTTT.

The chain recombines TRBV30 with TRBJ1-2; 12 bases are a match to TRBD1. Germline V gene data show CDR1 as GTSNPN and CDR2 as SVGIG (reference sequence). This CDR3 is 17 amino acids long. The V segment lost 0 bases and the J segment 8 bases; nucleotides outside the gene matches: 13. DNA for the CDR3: TGTGCCTGGAGTGTTTCCGGGACAGGGGGCCGAGCGGGGGGCTACACCTTC. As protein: CAWSVSGTGGRAGGYTF.

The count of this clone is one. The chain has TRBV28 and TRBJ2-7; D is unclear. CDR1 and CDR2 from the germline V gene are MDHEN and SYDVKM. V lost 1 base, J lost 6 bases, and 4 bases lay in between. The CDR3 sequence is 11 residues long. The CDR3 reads CASSLLAEQYF. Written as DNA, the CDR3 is TGTGCCAGCAGTTTATTAGCCGAGCAGTACTTC.

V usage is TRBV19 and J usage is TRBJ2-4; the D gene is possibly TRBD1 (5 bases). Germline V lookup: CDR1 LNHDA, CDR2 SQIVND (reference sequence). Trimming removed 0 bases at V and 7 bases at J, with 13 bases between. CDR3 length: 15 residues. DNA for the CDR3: TGTGCCAGTAGTATAGACGGCAGGGATGGGAACATTCAGTACTTC. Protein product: CASSIDGRDGNIQYF.

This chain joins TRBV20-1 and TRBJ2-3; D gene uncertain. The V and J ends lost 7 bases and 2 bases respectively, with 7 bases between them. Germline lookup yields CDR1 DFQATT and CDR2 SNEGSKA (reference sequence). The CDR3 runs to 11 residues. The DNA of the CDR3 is TGCAGTGTTTCTACCACAGATACGCAGTATTTT. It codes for CSVSTTDTQYF.

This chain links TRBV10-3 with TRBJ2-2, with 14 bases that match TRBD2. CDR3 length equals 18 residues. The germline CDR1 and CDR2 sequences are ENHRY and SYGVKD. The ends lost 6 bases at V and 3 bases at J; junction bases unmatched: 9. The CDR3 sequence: CAISSATSGGADTGELFF. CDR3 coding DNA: TGTGCCATCAGCAGCGCGACTAGCGGGGGGGCTGACACCGGGGAGCTGTTTTTT.

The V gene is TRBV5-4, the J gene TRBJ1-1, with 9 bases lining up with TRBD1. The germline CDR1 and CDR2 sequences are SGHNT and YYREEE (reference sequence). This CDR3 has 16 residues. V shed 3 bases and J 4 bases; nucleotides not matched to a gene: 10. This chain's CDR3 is CASSSGQGQGSTEAFF. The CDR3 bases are TGTGCCAGCAGCTCCGGCCAAGGACAGGGGAGCACTGAAGCTTTCTTT.

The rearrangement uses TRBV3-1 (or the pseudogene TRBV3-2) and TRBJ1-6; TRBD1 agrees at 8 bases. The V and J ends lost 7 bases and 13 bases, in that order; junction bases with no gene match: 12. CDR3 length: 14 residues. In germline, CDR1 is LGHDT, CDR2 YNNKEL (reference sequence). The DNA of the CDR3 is TGTGCCAGCACCCACCGGGACAGGACCGTGCCCCTCCACTTT. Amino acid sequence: CASTHRDRTVPLHF.

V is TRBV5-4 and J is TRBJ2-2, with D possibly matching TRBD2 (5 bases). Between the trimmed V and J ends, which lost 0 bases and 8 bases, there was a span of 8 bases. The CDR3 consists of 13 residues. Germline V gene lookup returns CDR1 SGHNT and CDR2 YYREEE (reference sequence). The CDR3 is CASSLGGSGELFF. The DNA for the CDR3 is TGTGCCAGCAGCTTGGGCGGGTCTGGGGAGCTGTTTTTT. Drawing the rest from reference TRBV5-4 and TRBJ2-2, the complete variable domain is ETGVTQSPTHLIKTRGQQVTLRCSSQSGHNTVSWYQQALGQGPQFIFQYYREEENGRGNFPPRFSGLQFPNYSSELNVNALELDDSALYLCASSLGGSGELFFGEGSRLTVL.

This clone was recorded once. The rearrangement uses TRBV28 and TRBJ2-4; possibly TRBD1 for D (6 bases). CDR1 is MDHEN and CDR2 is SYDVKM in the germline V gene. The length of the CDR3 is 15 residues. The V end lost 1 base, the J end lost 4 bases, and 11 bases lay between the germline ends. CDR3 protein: CASSLSGQIKNIQYF. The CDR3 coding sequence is TGTGCCAGCAGTTTATCTGGACAGATAAAAAACATTCAGTACTTC. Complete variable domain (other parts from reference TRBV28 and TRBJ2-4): DVKVTQSSRYLVKRTGEKVFLECVQDMDHENMFWYRQDPGLGLRLIYFSYDVKMKEKGDIPEGYSVSREKKERFSLILESASTNQTSMYLCASSLSGQIKNIQYFGAGTRLSVL.

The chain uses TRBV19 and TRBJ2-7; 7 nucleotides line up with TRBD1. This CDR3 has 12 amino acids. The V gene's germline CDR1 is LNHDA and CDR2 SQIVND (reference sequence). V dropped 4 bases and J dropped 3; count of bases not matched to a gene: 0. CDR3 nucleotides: TGTGCCAGTAGTAACAGGGGCTACGAGCAGTACTTC. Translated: CASSNRGYEQYF.

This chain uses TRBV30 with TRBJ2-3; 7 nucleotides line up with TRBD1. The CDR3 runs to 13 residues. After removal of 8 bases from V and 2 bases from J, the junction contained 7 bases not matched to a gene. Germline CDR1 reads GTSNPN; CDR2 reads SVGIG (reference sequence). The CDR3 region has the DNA TGTGCCGGGGACAGAGTGACCACAGATACGCAGTATTTT. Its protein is CAGDRVTTDTQYF.

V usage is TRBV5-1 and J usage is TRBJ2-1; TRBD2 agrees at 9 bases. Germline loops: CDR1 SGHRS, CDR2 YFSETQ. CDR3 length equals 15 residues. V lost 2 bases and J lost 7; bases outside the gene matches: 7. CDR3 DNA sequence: TGCGCCAGCAGCTTAAGGCGGGGGGGAAGAAATGAGCAGTTCTTC. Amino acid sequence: CASSLRRGGRNEQFF.

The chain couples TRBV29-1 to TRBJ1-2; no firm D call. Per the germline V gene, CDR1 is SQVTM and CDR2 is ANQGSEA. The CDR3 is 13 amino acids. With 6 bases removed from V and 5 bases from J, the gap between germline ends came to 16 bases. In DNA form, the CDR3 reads TGCAGCGTCGTAAGCGGCTCACCTTATGGCTACACCTTC. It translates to CSVVSGSPYGYTF.

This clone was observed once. CDR3 amino acids: CASSISGHEQYF. In DNA form, the CDR3 reads TGTGCCAGTAGTATAAGTGGGCACGAGCAGTACTTC. The chain joins TRBV19 to TRBJ2-7; no clear D gene. The CDR3 is 12 residues long. Trimming pared 2 bases from V and 5 bases from J, leaving 7 bases between. Germline-derived CDR1 and CDR2 are LNHDA and SQIVND (reference sequence).

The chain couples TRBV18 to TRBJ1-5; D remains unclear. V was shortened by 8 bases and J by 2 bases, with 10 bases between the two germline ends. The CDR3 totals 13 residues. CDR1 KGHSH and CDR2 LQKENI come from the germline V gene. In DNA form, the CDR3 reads TGTGCCAGCCCCTATTCGGGCAATCAGCCCCAGCATTTT. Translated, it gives CASPYSGNQPQHF. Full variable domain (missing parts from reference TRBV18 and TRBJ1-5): NAGVMQNPRHLVRRRGQEARLRCSPMKGHSHVYWYRQLPEEGLKFMVYLQKENIIDESGMPKERFSAEFPKEGPSILRIQQVVRGDSAAYFCASPYSGNQPQHFGDGTRLSIL.

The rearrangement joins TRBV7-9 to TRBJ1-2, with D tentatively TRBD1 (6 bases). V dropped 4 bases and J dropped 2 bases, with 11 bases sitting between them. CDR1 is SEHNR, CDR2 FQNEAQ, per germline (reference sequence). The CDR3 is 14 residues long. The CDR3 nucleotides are TGTGCCAGCAGCTACGGGGGGGCGAACTATGGCTACACCTTC. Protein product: CASSYGGANYGYTF. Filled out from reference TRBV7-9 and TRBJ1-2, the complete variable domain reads DTGVSQNPRHKITKRGQNVTFRCDPISEHNRLYWYRQTLGQGPEFLTYFQNEAQLEKSRLLSDRFSAERPKGSFSTLEIQRTEQGDSAMYLCASSYGGANYGYTFGSGTRLTVV.

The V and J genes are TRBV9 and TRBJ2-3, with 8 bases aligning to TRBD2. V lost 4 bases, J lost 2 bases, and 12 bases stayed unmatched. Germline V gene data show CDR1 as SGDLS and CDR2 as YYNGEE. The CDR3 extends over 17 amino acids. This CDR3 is CASSPETAGGPTDTQYF. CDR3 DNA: TGTGCCAGCAGCCCAGAGACTGCGGGGGGCCCCACAGATACGCAGTATTTT.

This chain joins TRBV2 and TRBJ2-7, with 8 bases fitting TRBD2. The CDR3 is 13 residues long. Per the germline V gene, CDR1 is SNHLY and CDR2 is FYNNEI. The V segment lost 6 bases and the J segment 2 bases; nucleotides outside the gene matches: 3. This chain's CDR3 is CASRSSGAYEQYF. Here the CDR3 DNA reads TGTGCCAGCAGGAGTAGCGGGGCCTACGAGCAGTACTTC.

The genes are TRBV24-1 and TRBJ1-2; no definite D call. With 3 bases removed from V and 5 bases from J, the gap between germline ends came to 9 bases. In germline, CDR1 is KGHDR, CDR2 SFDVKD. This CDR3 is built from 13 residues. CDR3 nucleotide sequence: TGTGCCACCAGTGATCCGAACAGATATGGCTACACCTTC. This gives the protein CATSDPNRYGYTF.

CDR3 in amino acids: CASSENSHNEQFF. The CDR3 DNA sequence: TGTGCCAGCAGTGAAAACAGCCACAATGAGCAGTTCTTC. The rearrangement links TRBV2 to TRBJ2-1; D unclear. The CDR3 is 13 amino acids. V shed 2 bases and J shed 5 bases, with 7 bases lying between them. Germline loops: CDR1 SNHLY, CDR2 FYNNEI. The full variable domain, with the rest looked up from reference TRBV2 and TRBJ2-1, is EPEVTQTPSHQVTQMGQEVILRCVPISNHLYFYWYRQILGQKVEFLVSFYNNEISEKSEIFDDQFSVERPDGSNFTLKIRSTKLEDSAMYFCASSENSHNEQFFGPGTRLTVL.

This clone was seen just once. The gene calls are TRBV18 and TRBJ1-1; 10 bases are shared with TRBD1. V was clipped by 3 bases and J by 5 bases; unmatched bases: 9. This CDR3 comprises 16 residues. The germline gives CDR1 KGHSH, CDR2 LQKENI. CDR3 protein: CASSPGQGTISTEAFF. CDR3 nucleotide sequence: TGTGCCAGCTCACCGGGACAGGGGACCATTAGTACTGAAGCTTTCTTT.

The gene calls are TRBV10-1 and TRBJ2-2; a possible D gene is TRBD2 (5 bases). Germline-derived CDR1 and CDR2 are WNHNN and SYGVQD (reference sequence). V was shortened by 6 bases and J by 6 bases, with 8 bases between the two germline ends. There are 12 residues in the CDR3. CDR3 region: CASRGDAGELFF. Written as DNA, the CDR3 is TGCGCCAGCAGGGGAGATGCCGGGGAGCTGTTTTTT.